The 2 T cell receptor beta chains below all came from one sample that was sequenced in a study of T cell responses to AZD1222 COVID-19 vaccine. Repertoires were generated with immunoSEQ multiplex PCR, while TCRdb's copy carries only in-frame clones and drops some. Of more than 85,000 clones in the sample, roughly nine tenths were seen once. The sample was peripheral blood, taken on day 0 of AZD1222 vaccination. These receptors all stem from an adult in good health.

The J gene is TRBJ2-1, the V gene TRBV18; 7 nucleotides line up with TRBD2. V gave up 6 bases and J gave up 4 bases; unmatched junction bases: 9. The length of the CDR3 is 15 residues. Germline CDR1 KGHSH, CDR2 LQKENI. The CDR3 nucleotides are TGTGCCAGCTCGACCGGCGCGGGGGAGTACAATGAGCAGTTCTTC. Encoded protein: CASSTGAGEYNEQFF.

J is TRBJ2-5 and V is TRBV7-2; D is uncertain. Germline lookup yields CDR1 SGHTA and CDR2 FQGNSA. The CDR3 extends over 12 amino acids. V lost 2 bases and J lost 4, with 5 bases in between. The CDR3 spells CASSLNRETQYF. The CDR3 coding sequence is TGTGCCAGCAGCTTAAATCGAGAGACCCAGTACTTC.